The 9 T cell receptor beta chains below all came from one sample that was sequenced in a study of shared clonotypes between healthy human individuals. Produced via immunoSEQ multiplex PCR; TCRdb's table is partial and in-frame only. The sample has hundreds of thousands of clones, more than 75% seen once. The sample comprised PBMCs. These receptors were collected from a woman aged 40 to 50 in good health. Some clones in this sample may be carry-over from other donors' samples.

The chain has TRBV2 and TRBJ1-2, with 9 bases matching TRBD1. Losses at the gene ends were 8 bases for V and 6 bases for J; bases not matched to a gene: 10. Germline V CDR1 and CDR2: SNHLY, FYNNEI. CDR3 length equals 14 residues. The DNA of the CDR3 is TGTGCCAGCGCCTGGACAGGGGAAGCACATGGCTACACCTTC. Residues: CASAWTGEAHGYTF.

This clone was recorded once. The chain employs TRBV27 and TRBJ2-1, with D perhaps being TRBD1 or TRBD2 (5 bases each). V was clipped by 11 bases and J by 3 bases, with 17 bases between them. The CDR3 extends over 14 amino acids. Germline CDR1 MNHEY, CDR2 SMNVEV (reference sequence). Here the CDR3 reads CASSMRGVYNEQFF. Here the CDR3 DNA reads TGTGCCTCCAGTATGAGAGGGGTCTACAATGAGCAGTTCTTC.

This chain connects TRBV28 to TRBJ1-6; no firm D call. There are 13 residues in the CDR3. Germline V gene data show CDR1 as MDHEN and CDR2 as SYDVKM. V dropped 6 bases and J dropped 11 bases, with 14 bases sitting between them. Written as DNA, the CDR3 is TGTGCCAGCAGGCTCGGGCGTGAGCCACCCCTCCACTTT. This gives the protein CASRLGREPPLHF.

V and J are TRBV28 and TRBJ1-2; maybe TRBD1 (5 bases). The CDR3 sequence is 13 residues long. The ends were cut back, 2 bases at V and 3 bases at J, with 7 bases in the middle. Germline V gene lookup returns CDR1 MDHEN and CDR2 SYDVKM. CDR3 nucleotides: TGTGCCAGCAGTTTAGACAGCTACTATGGCTACACCTTC. This codes for CASSLDSYYGYTF.

The J gene is TRBJ2-5, the V gene TRBV29-1, with D maybe TRBD2 (7 bases). Trimming shortened V by 7 bases and J by 3 bases, and 15 bases separated the two germline ends. In germline, CDR1 is SQVTM, CDR2 ANQGSEA. CDR3 length equals 13 residues. The CDR3 reads CSGGGGAKETQYF. CDR3 bases: TGCAGCGGGGGGGGCGGTGCCAAAGAGACCCAGTACTTC. The full variable domain, its missing parts supplied by reference TRBV29-1 and TRBJ2-5, is SAVISQKPSRDICQRGTSLTIQCQVDSQVTMMFWYRQQPGQSLTLIATANQGSEATYESGFVIDKFPISRPNLTFSTLTVSNMSPEDSSIYLCSGGGGAKETQYFGPGTRLLVL.

The chain uses TRBV28 and TRBJ2-1, with 9 bases fitting TRBD2. Germline assignment: CDR1 MDHEN and CDR2 SYDVKM. V gave up 2 bases and J gave up 8 bases; unmatched junction bases: 13. The CDR3 covers 17 residues. The CDR3 is CASSLGDGTSRRDEQFF. DNA for the CDR3: TGTGCCAGCAGTTTAGGTGACGGGACTAGCCGTAGGGATGAGCAGTTCTTC.

V gene TRBV19 combines with J gene TRBJ2-7; 8 positions match TRBD1. This CDR3 contains 15 residues. V lost 5 bases and J lost 3; bases outside the gene matches: 9. The V gene's germline CDR1 is LNHDA and CDR2 SQIVND (reference sequence). CDR3 residues: CASSQNPDRVYEQYF. CDR3 sequence (DNA): TGTGCCAGTAGTCAAAACCCGGACAGGGTCTACGAGCAGTACTTC.

V gene TRBV7-6 combines with J gene TRBJ2-1; 11 positions match TRBD2. V gave up 0 bases and J gave up 7 bases; unmatched junction bases: 11. Germline values: CDR1 SGHVS, CDR2 FNYEAQ. This CDR3 is 18 amino acids long. The chain's CDR3 is CASSLAPGLAEMYNEQFF. Written as DNA, the CDR3 is TGTGCCAGCAGCTTAGCGCCGGGACTAGCGGAGATGTATAATGAGCAGTTCTTC.

This rearrangement joins TRBV29-1 to TRBJ1-2; the D gene is possibly TRBD1 (6 bases). The CDR3 is made up of 12 amino acids. Trimming left V 3 bases short and J 4 bases short, with 9 bases between. Germline V gene lookup returns CDR1 SQVTM and CDR2 ANQGSEA. DNA for the CDR3: TGCAGCGTTGACAGGGGTTTCTATGGCTACACCTTC. This translates into CSVDRGFYGYTF.